The entry that follows covers one T cell receptor beta chain sequence. Its antigen is as yet unknown. Use of 60 Vbeta and 13 Jbeta primers characterized the PCR. TCRdb's copy holds only in-frame clones and misses some; the assay was immunoSEQ multiplex PCR. The sample records 200,000 to 250,000 clones, approximately 90% being singletons. Germline CDR1 is MNHNY and CDR2 is SVGAGI (reference sequence). Deletions cut 5 bases from V and 6 bases from J, with 13 bases between. CDR3 size: 13 residues. This record belongs to a study of cytomegalovirus exposure and HLA in healthy donors. Study outcomes and limitations: TCR beta chains numbering about 160 were designated cytomegalovirus-associated.

The sequence was collected from a woman in her late teens or twenties in good health and CMV-seronegative. The specimen was PBMCs. V is TRBV6-6 and J is TRBJ1-2, with D tentatively TRBD1 (5 bases). CDR3: CASSPQGGNGYTF. In DNA, the CDR3 is TGTGCCAGCAGTCCTCAGGGAGGTAATGGCTACACCTTC.